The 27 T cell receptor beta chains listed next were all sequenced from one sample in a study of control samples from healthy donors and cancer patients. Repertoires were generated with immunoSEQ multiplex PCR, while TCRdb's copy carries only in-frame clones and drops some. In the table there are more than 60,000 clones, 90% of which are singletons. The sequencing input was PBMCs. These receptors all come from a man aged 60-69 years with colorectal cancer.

CDR3: CAWATGSLGQFF. Written as DNA, the CDR3 is TGTGCCTGGGCGACGGGTTCTCTGGGGCAGTTCTTC. This sequence joins TRBV30 and TRBJ2-1; D remains ambiguous. This CDR3 comprises 12 residues. CDR1 and CDR2 (germline): GTSNPN, SVGIG (reference sequence). Trimming cost V 5 bases and J 12 bases, with 17 bases left between them.

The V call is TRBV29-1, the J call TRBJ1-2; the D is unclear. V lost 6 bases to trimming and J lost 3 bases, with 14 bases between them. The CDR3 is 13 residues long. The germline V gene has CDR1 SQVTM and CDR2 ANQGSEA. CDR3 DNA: TGCAGCGTATCCAACCGGGGTGACTATGGCTACACCTTC. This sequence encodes CSVSNRGDYGYTF.

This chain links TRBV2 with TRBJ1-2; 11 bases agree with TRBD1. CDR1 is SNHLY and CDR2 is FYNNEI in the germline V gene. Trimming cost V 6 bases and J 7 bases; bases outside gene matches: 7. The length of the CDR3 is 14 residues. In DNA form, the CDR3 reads TGTGCCAGCAGCAGGGACAGGGGGTCTCTTGGCTACACCTTC. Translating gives CASSRDRGSLGYTF.

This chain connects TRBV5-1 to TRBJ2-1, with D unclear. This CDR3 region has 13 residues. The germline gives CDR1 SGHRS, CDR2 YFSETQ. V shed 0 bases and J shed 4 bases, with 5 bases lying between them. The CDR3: CASSLASYNEQFF. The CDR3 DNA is TGCGCCAGCAGCTTGGCCAGTTACAATGAGCAGTTCTTC.

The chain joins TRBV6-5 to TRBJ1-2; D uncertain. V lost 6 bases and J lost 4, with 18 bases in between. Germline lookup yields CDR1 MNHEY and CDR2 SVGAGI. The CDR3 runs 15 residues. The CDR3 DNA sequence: TGTGCCAGCAGCTCACCAATTGGTCTGGGCTATGGCTACACCTTC. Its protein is CASSSPIGLGYGYTF.

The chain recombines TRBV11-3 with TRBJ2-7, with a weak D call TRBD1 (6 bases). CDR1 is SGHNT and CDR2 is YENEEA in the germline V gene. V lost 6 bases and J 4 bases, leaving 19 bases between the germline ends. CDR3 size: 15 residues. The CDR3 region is CASRTRHRATYEQYF. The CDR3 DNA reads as TGTGCCAGCAGAACAAGGCACAGGGCTACTTACGAGCAGTACTTC.

The DNA of the CDR3 is TGTGCCAGCTCACCAGTCACCGACAGGGGGCACGAGCAGTACTTC. Translated: CASSPVTDRGHEQYF. The chain couples TRBV18 to TRBJ2-7, with TRBD1 matching over 10 bases. CDR1 is KGHSH, CDR2 LQKENI, per germline. This CDR3 has 15 amino acids. V lost 2 bases, J lost 5 bases, and 6 bases stayed unmatched.

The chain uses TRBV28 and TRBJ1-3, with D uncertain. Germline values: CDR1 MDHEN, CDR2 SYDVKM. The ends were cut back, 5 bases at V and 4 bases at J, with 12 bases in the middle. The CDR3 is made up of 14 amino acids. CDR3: CASSPAGSGNTIYF. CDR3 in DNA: TGTGCCAGCAGTCCGGCAGGCTCGGGAAACACCATATATTTT.

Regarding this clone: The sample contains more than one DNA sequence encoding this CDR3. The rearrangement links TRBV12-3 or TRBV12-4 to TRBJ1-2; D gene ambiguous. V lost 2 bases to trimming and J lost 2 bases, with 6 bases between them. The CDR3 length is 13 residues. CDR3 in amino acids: CASSLSGNYGYTF. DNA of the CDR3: TGTGCCAGCAGTTTATCTGGAAACTATGGCTACACCTTC.

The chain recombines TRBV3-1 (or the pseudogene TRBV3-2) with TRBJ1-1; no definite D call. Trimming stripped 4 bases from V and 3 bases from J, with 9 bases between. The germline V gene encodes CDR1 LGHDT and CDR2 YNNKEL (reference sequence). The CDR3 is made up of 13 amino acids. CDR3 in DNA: TGTGCCAGCAGCCCCTCGTCGGACACTGAAGCTTTCTTT. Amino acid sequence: CASSPSSDTEAFF.

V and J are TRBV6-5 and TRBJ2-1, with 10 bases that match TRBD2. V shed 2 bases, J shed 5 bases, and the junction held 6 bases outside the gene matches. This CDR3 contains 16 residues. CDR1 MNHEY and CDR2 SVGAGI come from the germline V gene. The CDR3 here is CASSYTLAGANNEQFF. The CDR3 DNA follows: TGTGCCAGCAGTTACACCCTAGCGGGGGCCAACAATGAGCAGTTCTTC.

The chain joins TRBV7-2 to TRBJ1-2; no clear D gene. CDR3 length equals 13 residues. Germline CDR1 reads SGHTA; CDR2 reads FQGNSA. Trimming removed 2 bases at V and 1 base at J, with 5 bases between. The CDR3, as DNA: TGTGCCAGCAGCTTAACAGATAACTATGGCTACACCTTC. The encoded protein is CASSLTDNYGYTF.

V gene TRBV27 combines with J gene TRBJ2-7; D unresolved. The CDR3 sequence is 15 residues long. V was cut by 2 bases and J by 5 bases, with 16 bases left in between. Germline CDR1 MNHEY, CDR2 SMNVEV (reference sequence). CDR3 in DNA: TGTGCCAGCAGTTTAAGAACATTGGATGGGAACGAGCAGTACTTC. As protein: CASSLRTLDGNEQYF.

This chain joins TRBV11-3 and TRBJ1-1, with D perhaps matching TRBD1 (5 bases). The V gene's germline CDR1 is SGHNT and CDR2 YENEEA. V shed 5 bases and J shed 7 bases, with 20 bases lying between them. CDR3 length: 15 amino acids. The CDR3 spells CASSSEGLAGGEAFF. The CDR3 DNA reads TGTGCCAGCAGCAGCGAAGGACTTGCCGGGGGTGAAGCTTTCTTT.

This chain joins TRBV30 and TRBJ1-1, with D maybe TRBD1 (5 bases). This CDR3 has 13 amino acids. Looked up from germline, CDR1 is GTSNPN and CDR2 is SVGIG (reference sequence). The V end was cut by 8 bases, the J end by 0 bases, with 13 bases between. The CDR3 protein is CAHTRGLNTEAFF. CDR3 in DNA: TGTGCCCACACCCGGGGACTGAACACTGAAGCTTTCTTT.

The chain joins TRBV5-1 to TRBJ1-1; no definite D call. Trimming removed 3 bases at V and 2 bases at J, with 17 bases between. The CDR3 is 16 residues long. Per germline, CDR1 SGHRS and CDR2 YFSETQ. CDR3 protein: CASSWGSGVGNTEAFF. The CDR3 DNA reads TGCGCCAGCAGCTGGGGATCGGGCGTCGGAAACACTGAAGCTTTCTTT.

Written as DNA, the CDR3 is TGCGCCAGCAGTGATCCAGGGGGGGTCCAAGAGACCCAGTACTTC. Its protein is CASSDPGGVQETQYF. The genes are TRBV10-2 and TRBJ2-5; D might be TRBD1 or TRBD2, each matching 7 bases. The V gene's germline CDR1 is WSHSY and CDR2 SAAADI. The V end was cut by 3 bases, the J end by 1 base, with 12 bases between. The CDR3 has 15 amino acids.

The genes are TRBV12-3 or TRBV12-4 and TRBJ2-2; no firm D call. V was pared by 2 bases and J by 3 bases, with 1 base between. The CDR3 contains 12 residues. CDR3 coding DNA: TGTGCCAGCAGTTTACACACCGGGGAGCTGTTTTTT. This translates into CASSLHTGELFF.

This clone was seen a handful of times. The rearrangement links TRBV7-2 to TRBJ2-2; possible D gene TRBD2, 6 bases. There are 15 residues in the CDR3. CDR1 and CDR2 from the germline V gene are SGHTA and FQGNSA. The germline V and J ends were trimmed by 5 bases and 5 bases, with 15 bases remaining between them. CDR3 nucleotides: TGTGCCAGCAGCCTTGCCCATGGGGGGACCGGGGAGCTGTTTTTT. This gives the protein CASSLAHGGTGELFF.

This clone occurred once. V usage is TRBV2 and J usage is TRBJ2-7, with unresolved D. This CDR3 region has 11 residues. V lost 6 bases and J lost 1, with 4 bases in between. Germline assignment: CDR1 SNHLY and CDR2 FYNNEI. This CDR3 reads CASRQSYEQYF. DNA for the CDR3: TGTGCCAGCAGGCAATCCTACGAGCAGTACTTC.

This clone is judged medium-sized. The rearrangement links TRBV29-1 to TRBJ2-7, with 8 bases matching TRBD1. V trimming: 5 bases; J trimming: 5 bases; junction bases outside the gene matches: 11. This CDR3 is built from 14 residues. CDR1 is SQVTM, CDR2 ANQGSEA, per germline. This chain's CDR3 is CSVLGRDRNHEQYF. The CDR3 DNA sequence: TGCAGCGTTCTGGGCCGGGACAGGAATCACGAGCAGTACTTC.

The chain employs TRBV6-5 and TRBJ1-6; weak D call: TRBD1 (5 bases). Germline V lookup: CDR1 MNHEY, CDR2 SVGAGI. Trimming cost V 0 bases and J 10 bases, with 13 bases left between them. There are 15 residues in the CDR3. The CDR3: CASSYSRGVGSPLHF. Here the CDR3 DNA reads TGTGCCAGCAGTTACTCGAGGGGTGTAGGGTCACCCCTCCACTTT.

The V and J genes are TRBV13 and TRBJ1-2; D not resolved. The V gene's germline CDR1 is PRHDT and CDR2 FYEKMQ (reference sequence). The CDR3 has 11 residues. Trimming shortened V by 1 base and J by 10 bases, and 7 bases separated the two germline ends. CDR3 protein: CASSLARNYTF. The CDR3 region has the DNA TGTGCCAGCAGCTTAGCCAGGAACTACACCTTC. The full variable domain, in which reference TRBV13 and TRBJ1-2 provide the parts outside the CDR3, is AAGVIQSPRHLIKEKRETATLKCYPIPRHDTVYWYQQGPGQDPQFLISFYEKMQSDKGSIPDRFSAQQFSDYHSELNMSSLELGDSALYFCASSLARNYTFGSGTRLTVV.

The CDR3 nucleotides read TGTGCCAGCAGTTGGCGCACAGATACGCAGTATTTT. Its protein product is CASSWRTDTQYF. The chain has TRBV28 and TRBJ2-3; D remains ambiguous. The CDR3 has 12 residues. Germline V gene data show CDR1 as MDHEN and CDR2 as SYDVKM. The V end was cut by 4 bases, the J end by 1 base, with 3 bases between.

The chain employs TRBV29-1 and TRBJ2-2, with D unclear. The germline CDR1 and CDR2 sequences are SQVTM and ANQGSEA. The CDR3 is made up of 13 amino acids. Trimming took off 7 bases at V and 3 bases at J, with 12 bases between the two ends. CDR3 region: CSGKPGYTGELFF. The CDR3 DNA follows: TGCAGCGGAAAACCAGGTTACACCGGGGAGCTGTTTTTT.

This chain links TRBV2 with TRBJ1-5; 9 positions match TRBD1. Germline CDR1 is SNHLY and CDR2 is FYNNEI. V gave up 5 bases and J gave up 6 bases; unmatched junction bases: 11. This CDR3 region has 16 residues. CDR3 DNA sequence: TGTGCCAGCAGTTTATTTGGGACAGGGTATTTTCAGCCCCAGCATTTT. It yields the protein CASSLFGTGYFQPQHF.

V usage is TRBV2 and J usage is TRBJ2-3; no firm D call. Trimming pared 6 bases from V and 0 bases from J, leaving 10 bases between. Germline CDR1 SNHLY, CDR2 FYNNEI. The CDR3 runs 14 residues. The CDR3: CASRVQPSTDTQYF. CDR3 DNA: TGTGCCAGCAGGGTGCAGCCTAGCACAGATACGCAGTATTTT.